The 26 T cell receptor beta chains below come from one sample, sequenced in a study of T cells after yellow fever vaccination. TCRdb re-called the 5' RACE reads through MiXCR, storing one row per CDR3 protein. The sample has some 340,000 distinct CDR3 sequences; approximately 12% are singletons. The sequencing used CD4+ T cells sorted from PBMCs, collected 45 days after the yellow fever booster vaccination. The receptors were sampled from a man aged 18 to 35 who received the YFV17D yellow fever vaccine.

In its sample, this clonotype was seen many times. The rearrangement joins TRBV18 to TRBJ2-1; 7 nucleotides line up with TRBD1. The CDR3 has 14 residues. The J segment lost 6 bases and the V segment lost 5 bases, leaving 7 bases of the junction unmatched. Germline V CDR1 and CDR2: KGHSH, LQKENI. The CDR3 bases are TGTGCCAGCTCAGGGGACAGACAGGCCAATGAGCAGTTCTTC. Amino acid sequence: CASSGDRQANEQFF.

This clonotype was detected a few times. The chain has TRBV19 and TRBJ2-3; the D gene is possibly TRBD2 (5 bases). V lost 10 bases, J lost 6 bases, and 20 bases lay in between. The CDR3 sequence is 14 residues long. Germline values: CDR1 LNHDA, CDR2 SQIVND (reference sequence). In DNA form, the CDR3 reads TGTGCCACCTCCGTAGAGGGTTCCGCCGATACGCAGTATTTT. It translates to CATSVEGSADTQYF.

The CDR3 sequence is CASHKGSWGTGELFF. The CDR3 nucleotides are TGCGCCAGTCACAAGGGCTCTTGGGGGACCGGGGAGCTGTTTTTT. V gene TRBV4-1 combines with J gene TRBJ2-2; D is tentatively TRBD1 or TRBD2 (5 bases each). This CDR3 has 15 residues. V lost 9 bases and J 5 bases, leaving 19 bases between the germline ends. Germline-derived CDR1 and CDR2 are MGHRA and YSYEKL.

V is TRBV6-5 and J is TRBJ2-4; no clear D gene. This CDR3 contains 12 residues. The V end was cut by 8 bases, the J end by 8 bases, with 13 bases between. The germline gives CDR1 MNHEY, CDR2 SVGAGI. The CDR3 sequence: CASSPDADIQYF. CDR3 in DNA: TGTGCCAGCTCCCCGGACGCAGACATTCAGTACTTC.

This clonotype has more than one count but fewer than ten. This chain uses TRBV5-6 with TRBJ2-3, with TRBD2 matching 10 bases. The CDR3 is made up of 16 amino acids. Germline CDR1 and CDR2: SGHDT and YYEEEE. The ends lost 3 bases at V and 5 bases at J; junction bases unmatched: 9. The chain's CDR3 is CASSSTRSGGQDTQYF. The CDR3 coding sequence is TGTGCCAGCAGCTCCACCCGTAGCGGGGGGCAAGATACGCAGTATTTT.

This clonotype was detected only a few times. J is TRBJ1-3 and V is TRBV10-3, with D possibly matching TRBD1 (5 bases). The CDR3 has 16 amino acids. Trimming took 6 bases from V and 0 from J, leaving 15 bases between them. The germline gives CDR1 ENHRY, CDR2 SYGVKD. CDR3: CAIRDLTAHSGNTIYF. The CDR3 DNA reads as TGTGCCATCAGAGACTTGACAGCGCACTCTGGAAACACCATATATTTT.

The V call is TRBV5-1, the J call TRBJ2-2; the match to TRBD2 covers 7 bases. The CDR3 covers 16 residues. Germline CDR1 SGHRS, CDR2 YFSETQ. J lost 4 bases, V lost 4 bases, and 10 bases had no gene match. The CDR3 nucleotides are TGCGCCAGCAGCCCGCCTGCGGGGAGGGCCACCGGGGAGCTGTTTTTT. The encoded protein is CASSPPAGRATGELFF.

V usage is TRBV2 and J usage is TRBJ2-2; 7 nucleotides line up with TRBD2. Germline V gene data show CDR1 as SNHLY and CDR2 as FYNNEI. The CDR3 has 14 amino acids. J gave up 4 bases and V 6 bases, and 5 bases lay outside the gene matches. The CDR3 sequence: CASRGTISTGELFF. The CDR3 coding sequence is TGTGCCAGCAGGGGGACTATATCCACCGGGGAGCTGTTTTTT.

This clonotype has a count of ten or more. V usage is TRBV5-1 and J usage is TRBJ1-1, with D uncertain. V was shortened by 4 bases and J by 1 base, with 11 bases between the two germline ends. Germline V gene sequence: CDR1 SGHRS, CDR2 YFSETQ. CDR3 size: 14 residues. CDR3 in amino acids: CASSPYLENTEAFF. The DNA for the CDR3 is TGCGCCAGCAGCCCTTACCTTGAGAACACTGAAGCTTTCTTT.

The chain carries TRBV20-1 and TRBJ2-2, with D uncertain. Trimming removed 3 bases at V and 1 base at J, with 9 bases between. Germline V gene data show CDR1 as DFQATT and CDR2 as SNEGSKA (reference sequence). The CDR3 consists of 14 residues. The CDR3 bases are TGCAGTGCTAGTAATCGGCAGAACACCGGGGAGCTGTTTTTT. Amino acids: CSASNRQNTGELFF.

The chain is built from TRBV10-3 and TRBJ1-2; TRBD1 matches at 9 bases. This CDR3 is 15 amino acids long. The V segment lost 6 bases and the J segment 7 bases; nucleotides outside the gene matches: 12. Germline CDR1 is ENHRY and CDR2 is SYGVKD. CDR3 protein: CAISAGTGQFFGYTF. For the CDR3, the DNA is TGTGCCATCAGCGCCGGGACAGGGCAATTTTTTGGCTACACCTTC.

V gene TRBV7-2 combines with J gene TRBJ2-5, with TRBD1 matching over 7 bases. Germline-derived CDR1 and CDR2 are SGHTA and FQGNSA. The CDR3 totals 14 residues. Trimming removed 6 bases from V and 5 bases from J; junction bases left unmatched: 9. The CDR3 loop reads CASRRTTGLETQYF. Written as DNA, the CDR3 is TGTGCCAGCAGGCGAACGACAGGGTTGGAGACCCAGTACTTC.

J is TRBJ1-6 and V is TRBV7-9; D might be TRBD1 (6 bases). In germline, CDR1 is SEHNR, CDR2 FQNEAQ (reference sequence). The CDR3 is 15 amino acids. V lost 4 bases and J lost 7, with 14 bases in between. CDR3 residues: CASSSTGRINSPLHF. The CDR3, as DNA: TGTGCCAGCAGCTCGACAGGCCGCATCAATTCACCCCTCCACTTT.

This clonotype was found many times. The rearrangement links TRBV7-2 to TRBJ2-3, with TRBD1 identical over 8 bases. The CDR3 contains 17 residues. Trimming at V came to 2 bases and at J to 2 bases, leaving 9 bases not matched to a gene. Germline V lookup: CDR1 SGHTA, CDR2 FQGNSA. DNA of the CDR3: TGTGCCAGCAGCTTAACAGGGGGGTCCTTCGACACAGATACGCAGTATTTT. Amino acid sequence: CASSLTGGSFDTDTQYF.

CDR3 sequence reads: CATRAGPFYEQYV. CDR3 coding DNA: TGTGCCACCCGAGCCGGGCCCTTTTACGAGCAGTACGTC. The gene calls are TRBV6-1 and TRBJ2-7; no reliable D call. Trimming took 10 bases from V and 4 from J, leaving 17 bases between them. The CDR3 is 13 residues long. From germline, CDR1 is MNHNS and CDR2 SASEGT.

This clonotype showed up just a few times. The chain uses TRBV5-1 and TRBJ2-3; D is unresolved. The germline V gene encodes CDR1 SGHRS and CDR2 YFSETQ. The CDR3 has 12 residues. Trimming removed 3 bases at V and 0 bases at J, with 2 bases between. CDR3 in DNA: TGCGCCAGCAGCTGGAGCACAGATACGCAGTATTTT. This sequence encodes CASSWSTDTQYF.

This clonotype appeared once. DNA for the CDR3: TGTGCCAGCAGCTTAGGACAGGTGGCTAACTATGGCTACACCTTC. Translating it yields CASSLGQVANYGYTF. V and J are TRBV5-4 and TRBJ1-2; 7 bases match TRBD1. The CDR3 has 15 amino acids. CDR1 is SGHNT, CDR2 YYREEE, per germline (reference sequence). The V segment lost 2 bases and the J segment 0 bases; nucleotides outside the gene matches: 4. Supplemented by reference TRBV5-4 and TRBJ1-2, the full variable domain reads ETGVTQSPTHLIKTRGQQVTLRCSSQSGHNTVSWYQQALGQGPQFIFQYYREEENGRGNFPPRFSGLQFPNYSSELNVNALELDDSALYLCASSLGQVANYGYTFGSGTRLTVV.

In its sample, this clonotype was seen a few times. The V gene is TRBV27, the J gene TRBJ1-1; maybe TRBD1 (6 bases). CDR1 and CDR2 (germline): MNHEY, SMNVEV (reference sequence). The V and J ends lost 5 bases and 5 bases respectively, with 18 bases between them. The CDR3 length is 15 residues. As DNA, the CDR3 is TGTGCCAGCAGTGGAGTGGACAGCCGCAAGACTGAAGCTTTCTTT. It is translated as CASSGVDSRKTEAFF.

Note on this clonotype: A read error may account for a junction end that differs from germline. The chain links TRBV6-6 to TRBJ1-5, with TRBD1 matching over 8 bases. The CDR3 has 14 amino acids. Germline CDR1 MNHNY, CDR2 SVGAGI (reference sequence). The CDR3 loop reads CAGSRTGSNQPQHF. DNA of the CDR3: TGTGCCGGCAGTCGGACAGGGAGCAATCAGCCCCAGCATTTT.

This clonotype was picked up many times. The chain couples TRBV25-1 to TRBJ2-5; D remains ambiguous. Germline assignment: CDR1 MGHDK and CDR2 SYGVNS. V was pared by 5 bases and J by 2 bases, with 9 bases between. The CDR3 is 13 amino acids. The CDR3: CASSLGSQETQYF. As DNA, the CDR3 is TGTGCCAGCAGTCTCGGCAGTCAAGAGACCCAGTACTTC.

The CDR3: CASSLQGARSGQPQHF. CDR3 nucleotides: TGTGCCAGCAGTCTACAGGGGGCGCGTTCGGGTCAGCCCCAGCATTTT. The chain has TRBV7-2 and TRBJ1-5; 9 positions agree with TRBD1. With V trimmed by 6 bases and J by 6 bases, 12 bases remained unmatched. CDR3 length: 16 residues. Per the germline V gene, CDR1 is SGHTA and CDR2 is FQGNSA.

This clonotype was seen ten or more times. The CDR3 nucleotides read TGTGCCAGCAGCCGAAATCGGGACGGACGCTATAATTCACCCCTCCACTTT. Protein: CASSRNRDGRYNSPLHF. The rearrangement uses TRBV6-2 or TRBV6-3 and TRBJ1-6, with a tentative D call TRBD1 (5 bases). The CDR3 spans 17 residues. V was shortened by 6 bases and J by 3 bases, with 18 bases between the two germline ends. Germline V gene sequence: CDR1 MNHEY, CDR2 SVGEGT.

The CDR3 is CSARTGGPDQPQHF. The CDR3 nucleotides read TGCAGTGCTAGAACGGGTGGGCCCGATCAGCCCCAGCATTTT. The rearrangement uses TRBV20-1 and TRBJ1-5; no firm D call. V was pared by 2 bases and J by 5 bases, with 13 bases between. The length of the CDR3 is 14 residues. Per the germline V gene, CDR1 is DFQATT and CDR2 is SNEGSKA (reference sequence).

The V and J genes are TRBV5-6 and TRBJ2-1, with D possibly called TRBD1 or TRBD2 (5 bases each). V was shortened by 4 bases and J by 2 bases, with 16 bases between the two germline ends. Germline CDR1 SGHDT, CDR2 YYEEEE. This CDR3 contains 16 residues. CDR3 region: CASSSWQGVAYNEQFF. The CDR3 DNA is TGTGCCAGCAGCAGCTGGCAGGGAGTCGCCTACAATGAGCAGTTCTTC.

This clonotype was picked up many times. The V and J genes are TRBV7-9 and TRBJ2-7; 9 bases line up with TRBD1. Germline CDR1 SEHNR, CDR2 FQNEAQ (reference sequence). This CDR3 has 16 amino acids. V gave up 2 bases and J gave up 5 bases; unmatched junction bases: 10. CDR3 coding DNA: TGTGCCAGCAGCTTAATGGGACAGGGAGTCTGGGACGAGCAGTACTTC. Translating gives CASSLMGQGVWDEQYF.

The V gene is TRBV28, the J gene TRBJ1-2; D ambiguous. This CDR3 has 12 residues. With 4 bases removed from V and 5 bases from J, the gap between germline ends came to 8 bases. From germline, CDR1 is MDHEN and CDR2 SYDVKM. The CDR3 loop reads CASSWREYGYTF. CDR3 bases: TGTGCCAGCAGTTGGCGGGAGTATGGCTACACCTTC.